Here is one T cell receptor (beta chain) with its context. It lacks a known antigen. Per-nucleotide qualities are absent, and no much larger clonotype sits a single base away. This sample stems from a study of blood T cell repertoires in COVID-19 (dated by TCRdb to about 2020). Broadly, across the study: Samples from collaborators originated in the United States, Italy and Spain and spanned both the acute and convalescent phases of COVID-19. The prospective study material was composed of cDNA or gDNA derived from T cells, B-cell-depleted T cells, or PBMCs. Subjects who had been exposed to COVID-19, were actively infected with it, or had recovered from it provided the deeply sampled blood TCRbeta repertoires that made up the dataset. The repertoires were released in a freely available public database intended as a resource for research on the immune response to SARS-CoV-2. The samples were drawn from the first 160 participants of the ongoing ImmuneRACE study and from 1,254 subjects provided by 6 global collaborators. Nearly every sample came with metadata listing a de-identified subject ID, COVID-19 status, age in years and sex. Where available, HLA class I and class II types were obtained from metadata supplied by the sample provider rather than from assay-based typing. Overall results and qualifications from the work: The amount of clinical and demographic metadata varied by source and participant and was provided uncurated.

Enrolling through a virtual design, the prospective study's participants ranged in age from roughly 18 to 90 years and lived across 24 United States geographic areas. In the prospective study, participants were assigned to cohorts based on the clinical history participants reported in a screening survey and a study questionnaire. Recovered participants in ImmuneRACE Cohort 3 were defined by two consecutive negative NP/OP PCR tests, clearance by a healthcare professional, or resolution of symptoms. Each participant in the prospective study had whole blood, serum and a nasopharyngeal or oropharyngeal swab collected by mobile phlebotomists. Additional blood draws and questionnaires over an approximately two-month period could optionally be provided by prospective study participants. Prospective study blood samples were shipped either frozen or at room temperature before DNA extraction. TCRbeta CDR3 regions were amplified from genomic DNA by means of the immunoSEQ Assay, a bias-controlled multiplex PCR. The authors' pipeline ran thus. Within the assay, amplification of reference gene primers was used to estimate how many nucleated cells each sample contained. To quantify the absolute abundance of each unique TCRbeta CDR3 rearrangement, sequence reads were collapsed and filtered. For each sample, productive Simpson clonality was calculated as the square root of Simpson's diversity index across productive rearrangements. TCRdb took over this immuneACCESS table, retaining in-frame rearrangements with V and J assigned. Such tables are incomplete; in checked studies, under half of the missing clones stem from an unresolved V gene, and the remainder is unexplained. V, J and clone size are those of that table, while D and trimming were read from the DNA. For this sample there are fewer than 400,000 clones; approximately 89% appear just once. The biggest ten clones account for about 5% of the sample.

CDR1 and CDR2 are read off the germline V gene as SGDLS and YYNGEE. The CDR3 starts with the cysteine, ends with the phenylalanine, and has 20 residues. The retained sequence is limited to the CDR3, 60 bases, with the frame set at the first base. V is clipped by 4 bases and J by 4 bases, and the sequence between their germline boundaries is 27 bases long. This receptor was identified in a man younger than 40 who had recovered from COVID-19. The sequence links TRBV9 to TRBJ2-6; a tentative D call is TRBD1 (9 bases match). Material: PBMCs or T cells enriched from blood (not recorded which). This receptor carries the CDR3 CASSSPGGDRDYHGANVLTF. DNA sequence: TGTGCCAGCAGCTCCCCCGGGGGGGACAGGGATTATCACGGGGCCAACGTCCTGACTTTC.